Each of the 5 T cell receptor beta chains below was sequenced from the same sample in a study of T-cell memory formation after mild COVID-19. From the 5' RACE reads, TCRdb called clonotypes with MiXCR, one entry per CDR3 protein. The sample shows some 120,000 distinct CDR3 sequences, approximately 15% of them seen only once. The sample consisted of PBMCs or a T cell subset sorted from them (not recorded which). All receptors come from a young man who had mild COVID-19 (a few samples of this study predate the infection). Cell type and time point are not known.

This clonotype was counted a few times. The chain recombines TRBV6-2 or TRBV6-3 with TRBJ2-7; D is ambiguous. Trimming pared 0 bases from V and 7 bases from J, leaving 16 bases between. Germline V gives CDR1 MNHEY, CDR2 SVGEGT. The CDR3 spans 15 residues. This CDR3 is CASSYSPADPQEQYF. The CDR3 nucleotides are TGTGCCAGCAGTTACTCTCCGGCCGACCCTCAGGAGCAGTACTTC.

The rearrangement links TRBV4-3 to TRBJ2-3; 8 bases agree with TRBD1. The germline V gene has CDR1 LGHNA and CDR2 YSLEER. The CDR3 loop spans 15 amino acids. Germline trimming cut 2 bases from V and 2 bases from J; bases unmatched to any gene: 3. CDR3 DNA: TGCGCCAGCAGCCAAACGGGACAGGCCACAGATACGCAGTATTTT. Its translation: CASSQTGQATDTQYF.

In this sample, this clonotype turned up a few times. The chain couples TRBV7-2 to TRBJ1-5, with TRBD1 matching 7 bases. The CDR3 extends over 15 amino acids. Germline CDR1 and CDR2: SGHTA and FQGNSA. V was pared by 5 bases and J by 4 bases, with 8 bases of the junction left unmatched. The CDR3 DNA is TGTGCCAGCAGCCCAAGACAGGGAATAAATCAGCCCCAGCATTTT. The encoded protein is CASSPRQGINQPQHF.

This clonotype was counted a few times. The chain combines TRBV12-3 or TRBV12-4 with TRBJ2-3; 9 nucleotides match TRBD2. The CDR3 sequence is 16 residues long. After removal of 4 bases from V and 0 bases from J, the junction contained 5 bases not matched to a gene. CDR3 coding DNA: TGTGCCAGCAGTTCAACGACTAGCGGTAGCACAGATACGCAGTATTTT. As protein: CASSSTTSGSTDTQYF.

The V call is TRBV5-1, the J call TRBJ2-2, with 7 bases that match TRBD2. V was pared by 7 bases and J by 4 bases, with 13 bases of the junction left unmatched. The germline V gene has CDR1 SGHRS and CDR2 YFSETQ. This CDR3 spans 16 amino acids. CDR3 in amino acids: CASDIGASGTTGELFF. For the CDR3, the DNA is TGCGCCAGCGATATAGGGGCTAGCGGAACCACCGGGGAGCTGTTTTTT. Using reference TRBV5-1 and TRBJ2-2 for the parts outside the CDR3, the full variable domain is KAGVTQTPRYLIKTRGQQVTLSCSPISGHRSVSWYQQTPGQGLQFLFEYFSETQRNKGNFPGRFSGRQFSNSRSEMNVSTLELGDSALYLCASDIGASGTTGELFFGEGSRLTVL.